The sequence of this T cell receptor (beta chain) was determined in a study of blood T cell repertoires in COVID-19. Looking at the study overall: T cells, B-cell-depleted T cells, or PBMCs provided the cDNA or gDNA that served as material.

TCRdb keeps only in-frame clones here, not all; method: immunoSEQ multiplex PCR. Of more than 300,000 clones in the sample, more than 75% are singletons; the top ten hold more than 3%. Trimming took 2 bases from V and 6 from J; bases not matched to a gene: 4. From germline, CDR1 is SSHAT and CDR2 FNYEAQ (reference sequence). The CDR3 is 15 residues long. This clone was seen more than once but under ten times. The clonotype originates from a woman between 18 and 30 years old who had recovered from COVID-19. The rearrangement uses TRBV7-7 and TRBJ2-2, with 9 bases matching TRBD2. Specimen: peripheral blood. The CDR3 is CASSLIAGGAGELFF. The CDR3 DNA sequence: TGTGCCAGCAGCTTAATCGCGGGAGGGGCCGGGGAGCTGTTTTTT.